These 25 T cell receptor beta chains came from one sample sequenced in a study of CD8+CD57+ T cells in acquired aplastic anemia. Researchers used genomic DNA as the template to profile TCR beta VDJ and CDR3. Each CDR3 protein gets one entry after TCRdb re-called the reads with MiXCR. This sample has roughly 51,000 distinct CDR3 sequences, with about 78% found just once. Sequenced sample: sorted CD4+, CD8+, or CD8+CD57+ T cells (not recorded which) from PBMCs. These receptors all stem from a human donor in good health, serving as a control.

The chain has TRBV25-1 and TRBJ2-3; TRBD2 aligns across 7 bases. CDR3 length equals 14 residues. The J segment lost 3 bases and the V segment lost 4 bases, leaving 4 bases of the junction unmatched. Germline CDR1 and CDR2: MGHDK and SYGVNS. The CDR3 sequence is CASSAQGGTDTQYF. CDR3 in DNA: TGTGCCAGCAGTGCGCAGGGAGGGACAGATACGCAGTATTTT.

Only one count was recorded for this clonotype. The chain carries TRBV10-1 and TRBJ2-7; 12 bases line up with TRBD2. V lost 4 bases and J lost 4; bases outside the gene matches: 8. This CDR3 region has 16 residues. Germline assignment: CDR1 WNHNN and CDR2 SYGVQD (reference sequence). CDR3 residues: CASSANGLAGPYEQYF. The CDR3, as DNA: TGCGCCAGCAGTGCCAACGGACTAGCGGGGCCGTACGAGCAGTACTTC.

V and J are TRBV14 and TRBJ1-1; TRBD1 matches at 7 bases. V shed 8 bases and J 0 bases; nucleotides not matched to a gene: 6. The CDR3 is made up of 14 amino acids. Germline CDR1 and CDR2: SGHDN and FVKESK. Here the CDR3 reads CASYLTGLNTEAFF. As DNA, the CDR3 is TGTGCCAGCTATCTGACAGGGCTGAACACTGAAGCTTTCTTT.

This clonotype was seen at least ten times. CDR3 protein: CSARKVVNNEQFF. CDR3 DNA sequence: TGCAGTGCTAGAAAAGTGGTTAACAATGAGCAGTTCTTC. The chain uses TRBV20-1 and TRBJ2-1; D is ambiguous. The CDR3 totals 13 residues. V lost 2 bases and J 5 bases, leaving 10 bases between the germline ends. CDR1 and CDR2 from the germline V gene are DFQATT and SNEGSKA (reference sequence).

CDR3 protein: CAIEDSGANVLTF. The CDR3 DNA is TGTGCCATCGAAGACTCTGGGGCCAACGTCCTGACTTTC. The J gene is TRBJ2-6, the V gene TRBV19; D remains unclear. The germline V and J ends were trimmed by 10 bases and 0 bases, with 7 bases remaining between them. This CDR3 has 13 residues. In germline, CDR1 is LNHDA, CDR2 SQIVND (reference sequence). Filled out from reference TRBV19 and TRBJ2-6, the complete variable domain reads DGGITQSPKYLFRKEGQNVTLSCEQNLNHDAMYWYRQDPGQGLRLIYYSQIVNDFQKGDIAEGYSVSREKKESFPLTVTSAQKNPTAFYLCAIEDSGANVLTFGAGSRLTVL.

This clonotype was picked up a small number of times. The CDR3 DNA reads TGTGCCAGCAGTGACGGCAGCCCTTCCTACGAGCAGTACTTC. Its protein product is CASSDGSPSYEQYF. V usage is TRBV2 and J usage is TRBJ2-7; D is undetermined. V was trimmed by 3 bases and J by 1 base, leaving 10 bases between them. Germline V gene data show CDR1 as SNHLY and CDR2 as FYNNEI. This CDR3 has 14 residues. Together with reference TRBV2 and TRBJ2-7, the CDR3 gives the full variable domain: EPEVTQTPSHQVTQMGQEVILRCVPISNHLYFYWYRQILGQKVEFLVSFYNNEISEKSEIFDDQFSVERPDGSNFTLKIRSTKLEDSAMYFCASSDGSPSYEQYFGPGTRLTVT.

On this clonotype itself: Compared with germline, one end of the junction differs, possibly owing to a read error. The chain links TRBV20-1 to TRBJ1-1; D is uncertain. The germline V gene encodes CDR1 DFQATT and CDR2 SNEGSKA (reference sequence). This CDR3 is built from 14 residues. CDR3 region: CSARERQVSTEASF. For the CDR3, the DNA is TGCAGTGCTAGAGAGCGGCAAGTGAGCACCGAAGCTTCCTTT.

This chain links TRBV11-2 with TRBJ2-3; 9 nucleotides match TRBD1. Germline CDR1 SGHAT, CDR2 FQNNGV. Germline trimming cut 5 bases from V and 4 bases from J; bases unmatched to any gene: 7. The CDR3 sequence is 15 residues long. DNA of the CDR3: TGTGCCAGCAGCGTTGGGGACAGGGAGGCAGATACGCAGTATTTT. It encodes CASSVGDREADTQYF.

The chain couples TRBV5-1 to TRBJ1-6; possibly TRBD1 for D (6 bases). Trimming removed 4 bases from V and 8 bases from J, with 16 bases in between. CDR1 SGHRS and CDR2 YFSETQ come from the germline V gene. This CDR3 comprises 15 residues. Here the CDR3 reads CASSPGDYDDSPLHF. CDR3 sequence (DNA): TGCGCCAGCAGCCCAGGGGACTACGACGATTCACCCCTCCACTTT.

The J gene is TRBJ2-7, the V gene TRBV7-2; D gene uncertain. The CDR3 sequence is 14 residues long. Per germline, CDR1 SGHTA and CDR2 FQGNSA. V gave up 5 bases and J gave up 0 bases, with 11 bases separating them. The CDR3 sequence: CASSTPRSSYEQYF. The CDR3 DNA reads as TGTGCCAGCAGCACACCTCGATCCTCCTACGAGCAGTACTTC. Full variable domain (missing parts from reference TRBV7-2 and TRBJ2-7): GAGVSQSPSNKVTEKGKDVELRCDPISGHTALYWYRQSLGQGLEFLIYFQGNSAPDKSGLPSDRFSAERTGGSVSTLTIQRTQQEDSAVYLCASSTPRSSYEQYFGPGTRLTVT.

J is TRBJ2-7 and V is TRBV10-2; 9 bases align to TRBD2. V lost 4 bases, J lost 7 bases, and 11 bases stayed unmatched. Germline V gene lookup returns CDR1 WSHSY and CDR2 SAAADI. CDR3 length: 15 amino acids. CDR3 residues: CASSVDLAGTWEQYF. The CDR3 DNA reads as TGCGCCAGCAGTGTAGACCTAGCGGGAACTTGGGAGCAGTACTTC.

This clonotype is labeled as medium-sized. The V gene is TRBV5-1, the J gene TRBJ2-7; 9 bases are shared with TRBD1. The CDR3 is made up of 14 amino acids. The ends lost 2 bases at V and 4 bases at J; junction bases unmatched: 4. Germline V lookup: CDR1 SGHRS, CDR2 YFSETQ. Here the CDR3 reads CASSFGDRGYEQYF. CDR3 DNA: TGCGCCAGCAGCTTTGGAGACAGGGGGTACGAGCAGTACTTC.

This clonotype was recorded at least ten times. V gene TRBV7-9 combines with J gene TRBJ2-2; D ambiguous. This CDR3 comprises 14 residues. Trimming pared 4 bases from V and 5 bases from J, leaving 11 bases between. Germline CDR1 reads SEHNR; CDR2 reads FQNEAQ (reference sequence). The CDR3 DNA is TGTGCCAGCAGCTCCGTGGGTGGGACCGGGGAGCTGTTTTTT. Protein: CASSSVGGTGELFF. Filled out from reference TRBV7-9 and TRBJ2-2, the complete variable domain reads DTGVSQNPRHKITKRGQNVTFRCDPISEHNRLYWYRQTLGQGPEFLTYFQNEAQLEKSRLLSDRFSAERPKGSFSTLEIQRTEQGDSAMYLCASSSVGGTGELFFGEGSRLTVL.

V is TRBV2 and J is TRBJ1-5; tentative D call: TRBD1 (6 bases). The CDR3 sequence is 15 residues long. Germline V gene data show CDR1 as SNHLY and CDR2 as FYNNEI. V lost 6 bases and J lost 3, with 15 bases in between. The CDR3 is CASSHADRYNQPQHF. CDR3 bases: TGTGCCAGCAGCCACGCCGACAGGTACAATCAGCCCCAGCATTTT. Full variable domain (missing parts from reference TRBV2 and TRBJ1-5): EPEVTQTPSHQVTQMGQEVILRCVPISNHLYFYWYRQILGQKVEFLVSFYNNEISEKSEIFDDQFSVERPDGSNFTLKIRSTKLEDSAMYFCASSHADRYNQPQHFGDGTRLSIL.

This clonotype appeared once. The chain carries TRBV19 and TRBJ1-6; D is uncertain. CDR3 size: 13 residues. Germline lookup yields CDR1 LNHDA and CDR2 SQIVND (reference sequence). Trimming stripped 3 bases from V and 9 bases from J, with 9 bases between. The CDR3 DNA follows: TGTGCCAGTAGTATTAATGAGGTTTCACCCCTCCACTTT. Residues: CASSINEVSPLHF.

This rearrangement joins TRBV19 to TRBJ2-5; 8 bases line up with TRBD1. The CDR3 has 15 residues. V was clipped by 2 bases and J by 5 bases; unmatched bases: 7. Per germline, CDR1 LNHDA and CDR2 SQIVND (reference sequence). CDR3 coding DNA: TGTGCCAGTAGTATAACGGGACAGGTAGGGGAGACCCAGTACTTC. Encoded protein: CASSITGQVGETQYF.

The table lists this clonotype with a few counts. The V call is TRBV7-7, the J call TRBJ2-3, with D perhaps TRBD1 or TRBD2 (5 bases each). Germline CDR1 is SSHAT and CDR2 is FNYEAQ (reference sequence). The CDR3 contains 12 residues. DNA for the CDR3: TGTGCTGGCAGCTTGGGGGTAGATACGCAGTATTTT. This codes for CAGSLGVDTQYF.

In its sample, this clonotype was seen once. CDR3 protein: CASSEALETDTQYF. The CDR3 coding sequence is TGTGCCAGCAGTGAAGCGCTTGAGACAGATACGCAGTATTTT. The chain joins TRBV7-9 to TRBJ2-3; D gene unclear. Germline CDR1 and CDR2: SEHNR and FQNEAQ (reference sequence). The CDR3 is made up of 14 amino acids. V lost 6 bases and J 3 bases, leaving 13 bases between the germline ends.

CDR3 sequence reads: CASSLKGDTEAFF. The CDR3 bases are TGCGCCAGCAGCCTGAAGGGGGACACTGAAGCTTTCTTT. This chain connects TRBV5-1 to TRBJ1-1; D perhaps matches TRBD1 (6 bases). Germline-derived CDR1 and CDR2 are SGHRS and YFSETQ. Trimming removed 4 bases at V and 3 bases at J, with 10 bases between. The CDR3 has 13 residues.

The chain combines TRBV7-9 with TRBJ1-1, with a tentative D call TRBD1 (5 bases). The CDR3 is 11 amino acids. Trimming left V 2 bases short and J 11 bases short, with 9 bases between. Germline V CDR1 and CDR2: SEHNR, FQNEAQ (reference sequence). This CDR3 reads CASSLKGEAFF. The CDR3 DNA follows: TGTGCCAGCAGCTTAAAAGGGGAGGCTTTCTTT.

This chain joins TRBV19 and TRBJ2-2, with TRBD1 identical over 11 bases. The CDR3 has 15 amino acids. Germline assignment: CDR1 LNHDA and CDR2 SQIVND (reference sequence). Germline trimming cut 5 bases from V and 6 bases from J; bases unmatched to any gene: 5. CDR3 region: CASSARTGGAGELFF. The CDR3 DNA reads TGTGCCAGTAGTGCACGGACAGGGGGCGCCGGGGAGCTGTTTTTT.

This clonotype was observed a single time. CDR3: CASSQDFFRRTEAFF. CDR3 bases: TGCGCCAGCAGCCAAGATTTTTTTCGGCGGACTGAAGCTTTCTTT. The chain recombines TRBV4-3 with TRBJ1-1, with unresolved D. V dropped 0 bases and J dropped 5 bases, with 13 bases sitting between them. The CDR3 is 15 amino acids. Looked up from germline, CDR1 is LGHNA and CDR2 is YSLEER.

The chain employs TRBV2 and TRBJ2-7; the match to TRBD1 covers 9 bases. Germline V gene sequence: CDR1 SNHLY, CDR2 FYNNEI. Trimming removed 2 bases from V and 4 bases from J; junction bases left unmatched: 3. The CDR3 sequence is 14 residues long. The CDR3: CASSEQGQGYEQYF. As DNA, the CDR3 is TGTGCCAGCAGTGAACAGGGACAGGGTTACGAGCAGTACTTC.

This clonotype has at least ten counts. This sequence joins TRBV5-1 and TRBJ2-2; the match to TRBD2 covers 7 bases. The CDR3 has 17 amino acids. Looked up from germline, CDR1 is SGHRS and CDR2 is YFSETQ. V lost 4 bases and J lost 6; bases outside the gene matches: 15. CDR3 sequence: CASSPGSASGAPGELFF. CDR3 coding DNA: TGCGCCAGCAGCCCCGGGTCGGCTAGCGGAGCCCCCGGGGAGCTGTTTTTT.

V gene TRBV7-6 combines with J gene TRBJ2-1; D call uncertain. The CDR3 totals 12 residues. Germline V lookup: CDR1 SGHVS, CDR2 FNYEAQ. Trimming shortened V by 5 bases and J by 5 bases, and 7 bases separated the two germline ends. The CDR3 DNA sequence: TGTGCCAGCAGCCAATACGACAATGAGCAGTTCTTC. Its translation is CASSQYDNEQFF.